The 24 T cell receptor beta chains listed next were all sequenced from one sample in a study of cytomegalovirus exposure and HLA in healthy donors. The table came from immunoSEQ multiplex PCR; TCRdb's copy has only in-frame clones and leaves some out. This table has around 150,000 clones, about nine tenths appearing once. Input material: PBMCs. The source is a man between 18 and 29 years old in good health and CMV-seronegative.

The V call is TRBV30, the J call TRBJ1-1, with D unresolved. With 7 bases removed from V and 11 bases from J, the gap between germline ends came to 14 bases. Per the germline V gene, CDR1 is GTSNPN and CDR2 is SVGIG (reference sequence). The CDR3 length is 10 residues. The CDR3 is CASLIPEAFF. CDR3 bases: TGTGCCTCACTGATTCCCGAGGCTTTCTTT.

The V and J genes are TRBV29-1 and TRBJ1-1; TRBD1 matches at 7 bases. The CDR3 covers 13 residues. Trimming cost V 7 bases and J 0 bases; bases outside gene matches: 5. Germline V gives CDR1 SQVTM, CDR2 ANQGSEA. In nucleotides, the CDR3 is TGCAGCGGCTTACAGGGGATGAACACTGAAGCTTTCTTT. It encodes CSGLQGMNTEAFF. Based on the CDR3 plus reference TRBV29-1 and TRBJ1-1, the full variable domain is SAVISQKPSRDICQRGTSLTIQCQVDSQVTMMFWYRQQPGQSLTLIATANQGSEATYESGFVIDKFPISRPNLTFSTLTVSNMSPEDSSIYLCSGLQGMNTEAFFGQGTRLTVV.

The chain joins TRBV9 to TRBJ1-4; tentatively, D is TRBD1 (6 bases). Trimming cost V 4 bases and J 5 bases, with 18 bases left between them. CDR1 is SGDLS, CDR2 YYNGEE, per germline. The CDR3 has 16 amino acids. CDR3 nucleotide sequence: TGTGCCAGCAGCCCCCGTAGGGGGGGGGAGAATGAAAAACTGTTTTTT. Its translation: CASSPRRGGENEKLFF.

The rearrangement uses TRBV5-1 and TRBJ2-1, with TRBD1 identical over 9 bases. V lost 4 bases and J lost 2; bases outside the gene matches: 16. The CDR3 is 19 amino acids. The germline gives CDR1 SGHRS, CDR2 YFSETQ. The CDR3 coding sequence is TGCGCCAGCAGCGTAACCGGGACAGGGCCCTCCGGCGCCTACAATGAGCAGTTCTTC. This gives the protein CASSVTGTGPSGAYNEQFF. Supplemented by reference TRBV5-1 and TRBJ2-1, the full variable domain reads KAGVTQTPRYLIKTRGQQVTLSCSPISGHRSVSWYQQTPGQGLQFLFEYFSETQRNKGNFPGRFSGRQFSNSRSEMNVSTLELGDSALYLCASSVTGTGPSGAYNEQFFGPGTRLTVL.

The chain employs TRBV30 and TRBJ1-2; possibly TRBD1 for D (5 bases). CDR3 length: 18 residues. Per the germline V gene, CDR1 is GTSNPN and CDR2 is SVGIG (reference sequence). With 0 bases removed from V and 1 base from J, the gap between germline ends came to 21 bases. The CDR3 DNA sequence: TGTGCCTGGAGTGTATTCTCGGGGGATTTTGGGTTTAACTATGGCTACACCTTC. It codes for CAWSVFSGDFGFNYGYTF.

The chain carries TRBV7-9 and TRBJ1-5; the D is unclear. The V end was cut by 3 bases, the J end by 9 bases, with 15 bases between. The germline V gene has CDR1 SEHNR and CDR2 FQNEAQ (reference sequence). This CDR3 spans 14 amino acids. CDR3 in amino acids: CASSFDVQDTPQHF. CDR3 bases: TGTGCCAGCAGCTTTGACGTCCAGGATACGCCCCAGCATTTT. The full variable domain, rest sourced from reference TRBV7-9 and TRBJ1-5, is DTGVSQNPRHKITKRGQNVTFRCDPISEHNRLYWYRQTLGQGPEFLTYFQNEAQLEKSRLLSDRFSAERPKGSFSTLEIQRTEQGDSAMYLCASSFDVQDTPQHFGDGTRLSIL.

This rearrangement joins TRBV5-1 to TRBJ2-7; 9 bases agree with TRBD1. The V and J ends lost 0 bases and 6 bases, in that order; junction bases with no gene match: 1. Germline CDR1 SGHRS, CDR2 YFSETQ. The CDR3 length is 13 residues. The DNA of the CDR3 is TGCGCCAGCAGCTTGGGGGACAGGGCCGAGCAGTACGTC. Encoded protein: CASSLGDRAEQYV.

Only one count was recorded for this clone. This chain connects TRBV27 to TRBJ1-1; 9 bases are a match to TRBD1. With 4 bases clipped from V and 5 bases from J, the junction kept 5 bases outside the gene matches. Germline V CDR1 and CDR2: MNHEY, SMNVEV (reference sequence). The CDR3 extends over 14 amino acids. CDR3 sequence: CASSYGQGRTEAFF. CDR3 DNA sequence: TGTGCCAGCAGTTACGGACAGGGGAGGACTGAAGCTTTCTTT.

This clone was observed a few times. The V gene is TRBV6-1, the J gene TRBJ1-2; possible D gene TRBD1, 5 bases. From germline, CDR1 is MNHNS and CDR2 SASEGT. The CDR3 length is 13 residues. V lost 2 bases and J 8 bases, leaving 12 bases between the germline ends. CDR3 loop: CASSELPGGGYTF. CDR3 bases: TGTGCCAGCAGTGAACTCCCGGGGGGGGGCTACACCTTC.

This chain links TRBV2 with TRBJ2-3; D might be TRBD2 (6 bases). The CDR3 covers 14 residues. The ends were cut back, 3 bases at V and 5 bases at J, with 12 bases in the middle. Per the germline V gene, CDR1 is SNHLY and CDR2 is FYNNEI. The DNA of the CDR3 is TGTGCCAGCAGTGAGCTAGCGCTTAGAGATACGCAGTATTTT. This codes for CASSELALRDTQYF.

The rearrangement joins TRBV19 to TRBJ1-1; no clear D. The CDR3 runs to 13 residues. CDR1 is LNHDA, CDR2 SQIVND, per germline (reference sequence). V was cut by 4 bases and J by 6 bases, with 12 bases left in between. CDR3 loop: CASSTAVGAEAFF. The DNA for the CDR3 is TGTGCCAGTAGTACAGCCGTGGGCGCTGAAGCTTTCTTT.

CDR3 sequence: CASSGPPGRGSGGETQYF. Here the CDR3 DNA reads TGTGCCAGCAGTGGTCCCCCCGGGAGGGGCTCAGGAGGCGAGACCCAGTACTTC. The chain uses TRBV25-1 and TRBJ2-5; TRBD2 matches at 8 bases. V trimming: 4 bases; J trimming: 5 bases; junction bases outside the gene matches: 18. Germline V lookup: CDR1 MGHDK, CDR2 SYGVNS. The CDR3 spans 18 residues.

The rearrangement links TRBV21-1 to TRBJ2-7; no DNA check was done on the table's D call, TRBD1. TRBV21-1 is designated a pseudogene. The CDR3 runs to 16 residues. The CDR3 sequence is CASSTTKGTPTSEQYV. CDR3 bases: TGTGCCAGCAGCACCACAAAAGGGACACCAACCTCCGAGCAGTACGTC.

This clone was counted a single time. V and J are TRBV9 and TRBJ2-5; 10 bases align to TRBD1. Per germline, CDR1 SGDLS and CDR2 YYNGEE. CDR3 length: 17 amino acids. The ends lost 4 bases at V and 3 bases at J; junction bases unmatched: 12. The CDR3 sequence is CASSLLSGTGVKETQYF. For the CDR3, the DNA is TGTGCCAGCAGCCTCCTCTCTGGGACAGGGGTTAAAGAGACCCAGTACTTC.

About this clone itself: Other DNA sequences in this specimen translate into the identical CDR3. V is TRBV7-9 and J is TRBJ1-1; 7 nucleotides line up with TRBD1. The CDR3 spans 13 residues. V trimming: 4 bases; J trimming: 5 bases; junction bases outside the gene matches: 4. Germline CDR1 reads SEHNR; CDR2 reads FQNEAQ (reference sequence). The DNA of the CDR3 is TGTGCCAGCAGCTCCCAGACAGGGACTGAAGCTTTCTTT. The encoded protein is CASSSQTGTEAFF. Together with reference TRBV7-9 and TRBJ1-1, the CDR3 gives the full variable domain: DTGVSQNPRHKITKRGQNVTFRCDPISEHNRLYWYRQTLGQGPEFLTYFQNEAQLEKSRLLSDRFSAERPKGSFSTLEIQRTEQGDSAMYLCASSSQTGTEAFFGQGTRLTVV.

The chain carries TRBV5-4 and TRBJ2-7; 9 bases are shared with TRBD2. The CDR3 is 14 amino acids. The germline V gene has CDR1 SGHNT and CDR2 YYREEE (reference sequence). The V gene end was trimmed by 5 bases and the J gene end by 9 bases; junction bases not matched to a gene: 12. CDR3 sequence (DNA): TGTGCCAGCAGGCTAGCGGGGAGCGGCGGTCGGCAGTACGTC. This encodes CASRLAGSGGRQYV.

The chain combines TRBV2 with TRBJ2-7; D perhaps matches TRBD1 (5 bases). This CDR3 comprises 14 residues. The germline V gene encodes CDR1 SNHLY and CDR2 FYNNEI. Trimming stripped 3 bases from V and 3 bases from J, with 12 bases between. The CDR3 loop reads CASSDQGPLYEQYV. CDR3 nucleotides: TGTGCCAGCAGTGACCAGGGTCCTCTCTACGAGCAGTACGTC.

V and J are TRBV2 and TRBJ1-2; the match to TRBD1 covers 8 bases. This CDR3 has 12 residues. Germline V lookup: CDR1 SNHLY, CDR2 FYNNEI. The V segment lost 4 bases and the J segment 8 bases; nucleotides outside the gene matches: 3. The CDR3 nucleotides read TGTGCCAGCAGTGGGACAGGGAAGGGCTACACCTTC. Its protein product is CASSGTGKGYTF.

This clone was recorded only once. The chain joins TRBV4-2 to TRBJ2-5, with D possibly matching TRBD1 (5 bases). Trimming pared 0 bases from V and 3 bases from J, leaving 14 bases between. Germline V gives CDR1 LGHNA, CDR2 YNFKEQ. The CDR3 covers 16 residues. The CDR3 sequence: CASSQEQGSREETQYF. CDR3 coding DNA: TGTGCCAGCAGCCAAGAGCAGGGCTCCCGTGAAGAGACCCAGTACTTC.

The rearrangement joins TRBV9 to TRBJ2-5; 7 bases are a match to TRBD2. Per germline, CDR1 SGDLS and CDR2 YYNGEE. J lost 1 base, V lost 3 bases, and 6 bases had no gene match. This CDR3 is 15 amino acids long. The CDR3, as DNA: TGTGCCAGCAGCGAGGATACGGGAGGCCAAGAGACCCAGTACTTC. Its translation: CASSEDTGGQETQYF.

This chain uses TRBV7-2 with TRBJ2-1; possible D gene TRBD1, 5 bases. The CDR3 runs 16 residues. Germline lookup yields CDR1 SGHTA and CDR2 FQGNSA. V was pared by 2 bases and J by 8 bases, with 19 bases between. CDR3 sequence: CASSLFSGKTADEQFF. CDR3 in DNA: TGTGCCAGCAGCTTATTTTCAGGGAAAACGGCCGATGAGCAGTTCTTC.

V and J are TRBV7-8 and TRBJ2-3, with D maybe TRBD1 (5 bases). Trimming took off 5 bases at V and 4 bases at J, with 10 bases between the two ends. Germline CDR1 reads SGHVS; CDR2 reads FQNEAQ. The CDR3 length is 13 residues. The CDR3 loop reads CASSPQTADTQYF. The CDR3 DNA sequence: TGTGCCAGCAGCCCACAGACAGCAGATACGCAGTATTTT.

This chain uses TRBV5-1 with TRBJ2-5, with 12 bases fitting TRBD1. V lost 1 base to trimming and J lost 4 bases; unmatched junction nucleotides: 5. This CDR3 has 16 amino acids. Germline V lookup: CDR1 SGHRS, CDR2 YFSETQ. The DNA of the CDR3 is TGCGCCAGCAGCTTGCTCGGGACAGGGGGCGCAGAGACCCAGTACTTC. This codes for CASSLLGTGGAETQYF. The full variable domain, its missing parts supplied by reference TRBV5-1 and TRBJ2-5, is KAGVTQTPRYLIKTRGQQVTLSCSPISGHRSVSWYQQTPGQGLQFLFEYFSETQRNKGNFPGRFSGRQFSNSRSEMNVSTLELGDSALYLCASSLLGTGGAETQYFGPGTRLLVL.

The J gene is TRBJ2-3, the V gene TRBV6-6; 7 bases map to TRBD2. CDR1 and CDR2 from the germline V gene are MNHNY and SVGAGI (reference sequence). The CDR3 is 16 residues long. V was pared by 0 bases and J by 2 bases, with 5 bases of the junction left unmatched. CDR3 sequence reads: CASSYSRRENTDTQYF. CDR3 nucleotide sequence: TGTGCCAGCAGTTACTCGCGGCGGGAGAACACAGATACGCAGTATTTT.